A single sample gave rise to the 25 T cell receptor beta chains below, sequenced in a study of shared clonotypes between healthy human individuals. The repertoire was sequenced with immunoSEQ multiplex PCR; TCRdb's copy has only in-frame clones and lacks some. Of 1.5 million to 2.5 million clones in the sample, around 96% were seen once. CD45RO-negative CD8 cells positively selected for CCR7 made up the naive population, which excluded terminally differentiated effector memory CD45RA+ cells. The material sequenced was naive CD8+ T cells sorted from blood. Source of these receptors: a man between 18 and 35 years old in good health.

The chain couples TRBV5-8 to TRBJ2-6; D may be TRBD1 (5 bases). V lost 3 bases to trimming and J lost 0 bases, with 16 bases between them. The CDR3 loop spans 18 amino acids. CDR1 SGHTS and CDR2 YDEGEE come from the germline V gene. CDR3 nucleotide sequence: TGTGCCAGCAGCTGGCAGGCCAGGGCCTCCTCTGGGGCCAACGTCCTGACTTTC. This gives the protein CASSWQARASSGANVLTF.

This rearrangement joins TRBV19 to TRBJ2-3; 7 nucleotides match TRBD2. This CDR3 contains 18 residues. After removal of 8 bases from V and 3 bases from J, the junction contained 20 bases not matched to a gene. CDR1 and CDR2 from the germline V gene are LNHDA and SQIVND (reference sequence). CDR3: CASGTTAGVRFGTDTQYF. CDR3 coding DNA: TGTGCCAGTGGAACTACCGCGGGAGTGCGTTTTGGGACAGATACGCAGTATTTT.

The chain couples TRBV4-1 to TRBJ2-1; 8 bases are shared with TRBD1. This CDR3 spans 14 amino acids. Per the germline V gene, CDR1 is MGHRA and CDR2 is YSYEKL. Germline trimming cut 4 bases from V and 6 bases from J; bases unmatched to any gene: 5. CDR3 DNA: TGCGCCAGCAGCCTGACAGGGGATATCAATGAGCAGTTCTTC. It codes for CASSLTGDINEQFF.

The chain joins TRBV7-6 to TRBJ2-1; tentatively, D is TRBD2 (5 bases). CDR3 length equals 15 residues. V dropped 5 bases and J dropped 0 bases, with 11 bases sitting between them. The germline CDR1 and CDR2 sequences are SGHVS and FNYEAQ. The CDR3 DNA follows: TGTGCCAGCAGCCTCTTAGGGAGCTCCTACAATGAGCAGTTCTTC. It translates to CASSLLGSSYNEQFF.

Here the CDR3 DNA reads TGTGCCAGCAGCCCGCAGGGGGGGATTTCCTACAATGAGCAGTTCTTC. It encodes CASSPQGGISYNEQFF. The rearrangement links TRBV7-2 to TRBJ2-1, with D perhaps being TRBD1 or TRBD2 (7 bases each). The germline gives CDR1 SGHTA, CDR2 FQGNSA. The V gene lost 5 bases and the J gene lost 1 base, with 15 bases spanning the gap. This CDR3 is built from 16 residues.

The chain couples TRBV15 to TRBJ1-1; tentative D call: TRBD1 (6 bases). The germline V and J ends were trimmed by 1 base and 0 bases, with 9 bases remaining between them. This CDR3 contains 15 residues. The germline gives CDR1 LNHNV, CDR2 YYDKDF (reference sequence). The CDR3 sequence is CATSRGGGLNTEAFF. The DNA for the CDR3 is TGTGCCACCAGCAGAGGGGGGGGCTTGAACACTGAAGCTTTCTTT.

This clone was found once. This chain links TRBV27 with TRBJ2-7; 7 bases are a match to TRBD2. This CDR3 region has 15 residues. V lost 0 bases and J lost 2; bases outside the gene matches: 4. From germline, CDR1 is MNHEY and CDR2 SMNVEV (reference sequence). The CDR3 is CASSLSGGYPYEQYF. For the CDR3, the DNA is TGTGCCAGCAGTTTATCGGGGGGGTACCCCTACGAGCAGTACTTC.

The rearrangement links TRBV6-6 to TRBJ1-5, with unresolved D. The V gene's germline CDR1 is MNHNY and CDR2 SVGAGI (reference sequence). The CDR3 spans 11 residues. V was cut by 3 bases and J by 10 bases, with 7 bases left in between. In nucleotides, the CDR3 is TGTGCCAGCAGTTATGAGGGACCCCAGCATTTT. Its protein is CASSYEGPQHF.

The gene calls are TRBV6-1 and TRBJ2-3; 8 bases map to TRBD2. The CDR3 contains 15 residues. CDR1 MNHNS and CDR2 SASEGT come from the germline V gene. The V gene end was trimmed by 4 bases and the J gene end by 2 bases; junction bases not matched to a gene: 5. The CDR3 spells CASSALAGSTDTQYF. The DNA of the CDR3 is TGTGCCAGCAGTGCCTTAGCGGGATCCACAGATACGCAGTATTTT.

This clone was observed a single time. The V call is TRBV6-5, the J call TRBJ2-5; D perhaps matches TRBD2 (5 bases). The CDR3 extends over 16 amino acids. V was pared by 0 bases and J by 3 bases, with 14 bases between. The germline V gene encodes CDR1 MNHEY and CDR2 SVGAGI. The CDR3, as DNA: TGTGCCAGCAGTTACTCGATGTCCTCTAGCAAAGAGACCCAGTACTTC. Translation gives CASSYSMSSSKETQYF.

V is TRBV27 and J is TRBJ1-5, with D tentatively TRBD1 (5 bases). The CDR3 contains 15 residues. Looked up from germline, CDR1 is MNHEY and CDR2 is SMNVEV (reference sequence). The V and J ends lost 1 base and 6 bases respectively, with 13 bases between them. This CDR3 reads CASSLYGGAGQPQHF. CDR3 sequence (DNA): TGTGCCAGCAGTTTATATGGGGGAGCTGGTCAGCCCCAGCATTTT.

J is TRBJ1-5 and V is TRBV19; the D is unclear. The germline gives CDR1 LNHDA, CDR2 SQIVND (reference sequence). The CDR3 runs 15 residues. Deletions cut 8 bases from V and 1 base from J, with 15 bases between. Here the CDR3 DNA reads TGTGCCAGTTCCTCCACAGACCAAAGCAATCAGCCCCAGCATTTT. This translates into CASSSTDQSNQPQHF.

J is TRBJ2-1 and V is TRBV27; D gene ambiguous. Trimming left V 4 bases short and J 5 bases short, with 21 bases between. Germline lookup yields CDR1 MNHEY and CDR2 SMNVEV (reference sequence). The CDR3 consists of 17 residues. The CDR3 spells CASSSLLGPSGDNEQFF. DNA for the CDR3: TGTGCCAGCAGTTCACTACTCGGCCCGAGTGGCGACAATGAGCAGTTCTTC.

This rearrangement joins TRBV9 to TRBJ2-3, with TRBD2 identical over 9 bases. This CDR3 comprises 15 residues. J gave up 4 bases and V 4 bases, and 7 bases lay outside the gene matches. Germline CDR1 SGDLS, CDR2 YYNGEE. CDR3 region: CASSPEREVSDTQYF. For the CDR3, the DNA is TGTGCCAGCAGCCCTGAGCGGGAGGTATCAGATACGCAGTATTTT.

Concerning this clone itself: Other DNA sequences in this sample translate to the same CDR3. The chain carries TRBV7-9 and TRBJ2-5, with D unclear. V gave up 4 bases and J gave up 2 bases, with 8 bases separating them. Germline V lookup: CDR1 SEHNR, CDR2 FQNEAQ (reference sequence). The CDR3 consists of 13 residues. CDR3 DNA: TGTGCCAGCAGCTCGGACGGTCAAGAGACCCAGTACTTC. This encodes CASSSDGQETQYF.

The chain uses TRBV7-9 and TRBJ2-5; D uncertain. CDR1 is SEHNR, CDR2 FQNEAQ, per germline (reference sequence). The V and J ends lost 2 bases and 1 base respectively, with 5 bases between them. The CDR3 runs 13 residues. This chain's CDR3 is CASSLYFQETQYF. The CDR3 coding sequence is TGTGCCAGCAGCTTATACTTCCAAGAGACCCAGTACTTC.

The chain couples TRBV7-9 to TRBJ2-5, with D maybe TRBD2 (7 bases). Deletions cut 5 bases from V and 3 bases from J, with 19 bases between. Germline CDR1 and CDR2: SEHNR and FQNEAQ (reference sequence). This CDR3 contains 16 residues. CDR3 in DNA: TGTGCCAGCAGCCAAATCGGCGGGGGCCGAGAAGAGACCCAGTACTTC. Its protein is CASSQIGGGREETQYF.

The CDR3 region has the DNA TGTGCCAGCAGCTTAGGGACTAGACTATACGAGCAGTACTTC. Amino acids: CASSLGTRLYEQYF. The chain uses TRBV13 and TRBJ2-7; TRBD2 might be the D (6 bases). The CDR3 sequence is 14 residues long. V lost 0 bases, J lost 4 bases, and 10 bases lay in between. The germline V gene has CDR1 PRHDT and CDR2 FYEKMQ (reference sequence).

V usage is TRBV11-2 and J usage is TRBJ2-5; D is ambiguous. Germline V gene lookup returns CDR1 SGHAT and CDR2 FQNNGV. The CDR3 is 11 residues long. Trimming left V 6 bases short and J 5 bases short, with 7 bases between. The CDR3 sequence: CASRNSETQYF. CDR3 nucleotide sequence: TGTGCCAGCAGAAATTCTGAGACCCAGTACTTC.

The V gene is TRBV25-1, the J gene TRBJ2-1; D is perhaps TRBD1 (5 bases). V was trimmed by 7 bases and J by 1 base, leaving 17 bases between them. The CDR3 runs 16 residues. Looked up from germline, CDR1 is MGHDK and CDR2 is SYGVNS. CDR3 residues: CASTDLPGASYNEQFF. The CDR3 region has the DNA TGTGCCAGCACAGACCTACCTGGGGCATCCTACAATGAGCAGTTCTTC. Full variable domain (outside the CDR3, taken from reference TRBV25-1 and TRBJ2-1): EADIYQTPRYLVIGTGKKITLECSQTMGHDKMYWYQQDPGMELHLIHYSYGVNSTEKGDLSSESTVSRIRTEHFPLTLESARPSHTSQYLCASTDLPGASYNEQFFGPGTRLTVL.

The chain is built from TRBV27 and TRBJ2-7; 7 nucleotides agree with TRBD1. CDR3 length: 14 amino acids. Germline CDR1 and CDR2: MNHEY and SMNVEV (reference sequence). Losses at the gene ends were 2 bases for V and 6 bases for J; bases not matched to a gene: 7. CDR3 residues: CASSLLGTVSEQYF. The CDR3 DNA is TGTGCCAGCAGTTTACTCGGGACAGTAAGCGAGCAGTACTTC.

The CDR3 DNA follows: TGTGCCAGCGGACTAGTGACTCAAGAGACCCAGTACTTC. It codes for CASGLVTQETQYF. V is TRBV6-1 and J is TRBJ2-5; 7 bases are a match to TRBD2. Losses at the gene ends were 8 bases for V and 2 bases for J; bases not matched to a gene: 5. From germline, CDR1 is MNHNS and CDR2 SASEGT. The CDR3 is 13 residues long.

V and J are TRBV11-2 and TRBJ2-7; the D gene is possibly TRBD2 (5 bases). This CDR3 has 14 amino acids. Per the germline V gene, CDR1 is SGHAT and CDR2 is FQNNGV. The V and J ends lost 5 bases and 2 bases respectively, with 13 bases between them. CDR3 nucleotides: TGTGCCAGCAGCCTCGGGGTACTTACCTACGAGCAGTACTTC. It encodes CASSLGVLTYEQYF.

The V call is TRBV27, the J call TRBJ2-2; 10 nucleotides agree with TRBD1. Germline V lookup: CDR1 MNHEY, CDR2 SMNVEV (reference sequence). The ends lost 7 bases at V and 6 bases at J; junction bases unmatched: 11. The CDR3 loop spans 16 amino acids. In DNA, the CDR3 is TGTGCCAGCACCTCCCTGGGGACAGGGGTGTCCGGGGAGCTGTTTTTT. Its protein is CASTSLGTGVSGELFF.

The table lists this clone with a count of one. The genes are TRBV13 and TRBJ1-6; no reliable D call. The CDR3 runs to 12 residues. V lost 6 bases to trimming and J lost 7 bases, with 7 bases between them. Germline V gene lookup returns CDR1 PRHDT and CDR2 FYEKMQ (reference sequence). In DNA form, the CDR3 reads TGTGCCAGCAGACTGGGGAATTCACCCCTCCACTTT. Amino acid sequence: CASRLGNSPLHF.